Sequencing of this T cell receptor (beta chain) was carried out in a study of response to subunit inactivated influenza vaccine. This clonotype was counted between two and nine times. TCRdb redid the calling of the RT-PCR reads with MiXCR, one entry per CDR3 protein. The sample has more than 200,000 distinct CDR3 sequences; more than 10% are singletons. The CDR3 covers 18 residues. Unmatched junction bases numbered 14, after V lost 5 bases and J lost 4 bases. The chain combines TRBV12-3 or TRBV12-4 with TRBJ2-3, with 11 bases fitting TRBD2. The receptor was derived from a man between 50 and 59 years old who received an inactivated influenza vaccine. Sequencing was performed on non-naive T cells sorted from PBMCs, taken roughly 2 weeks before vaccination. The CDR3 coding sequence is TGTGCCAGCAGTACCGGTGGTAGCGGGAGGGCCCTGGCAGATACGCAGTATTTT. Translated, it gives CASSTGGSGRALADTQYF.